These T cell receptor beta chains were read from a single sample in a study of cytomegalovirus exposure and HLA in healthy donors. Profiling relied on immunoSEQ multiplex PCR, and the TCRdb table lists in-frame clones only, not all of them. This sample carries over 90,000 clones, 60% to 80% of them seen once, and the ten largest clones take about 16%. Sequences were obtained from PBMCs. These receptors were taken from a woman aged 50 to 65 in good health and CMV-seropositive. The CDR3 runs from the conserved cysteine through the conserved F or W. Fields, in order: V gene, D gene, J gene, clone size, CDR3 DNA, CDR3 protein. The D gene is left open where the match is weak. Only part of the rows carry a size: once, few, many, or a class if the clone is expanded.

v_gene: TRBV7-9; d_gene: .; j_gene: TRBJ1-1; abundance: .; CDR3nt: TGTGCCAGCAGCTTAGAACAGGGCACTGAAGCTTTCTTT; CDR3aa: CASSLEQGTEAFF
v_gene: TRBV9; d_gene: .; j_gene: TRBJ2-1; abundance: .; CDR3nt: TGTGCCAGCAGCGTAAGTCTAGCCTTTGGAAATGAGCAGTTCTTC; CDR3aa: CASSVSLAFGNEQFF
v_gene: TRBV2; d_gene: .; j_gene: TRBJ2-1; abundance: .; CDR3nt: TGTGCCAGCAGTGTGTGGGGGCCGAGCAATGAGCAGTTCTTC; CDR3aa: CASSVWGPSNEQFF
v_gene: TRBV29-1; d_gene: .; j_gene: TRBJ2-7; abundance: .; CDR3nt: TGCAGCGTTGCGGGGGACGGGAGAGGCTACGAGCAGTACTTC; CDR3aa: CSVAGDGRGYEQYF
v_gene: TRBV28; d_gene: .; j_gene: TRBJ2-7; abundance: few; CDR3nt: TGTGCCAGCAGCTCTAGCTCCTACGAGCAGTACTTC; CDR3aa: CASSSSSYEQYF
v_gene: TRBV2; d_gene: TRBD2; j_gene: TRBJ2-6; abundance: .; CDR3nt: TGTGCCAGCAGGTCATGGGTGGCTAGCGGGAGATCTAGAGGGGCCAACGTCCTGACTTTC; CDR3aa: CASRSWVASGRSRGANVLTF
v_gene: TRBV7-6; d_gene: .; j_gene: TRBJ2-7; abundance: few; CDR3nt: TGTGCCAGCACCCACAGGGACTACGAGCAGTACTTC; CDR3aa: CASTHRDYEQYF
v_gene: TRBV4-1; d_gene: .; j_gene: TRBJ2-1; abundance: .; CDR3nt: TGCGCCAGCAGCCAAGGTCTACTAGCAGCTGTCTACAATGAGCAGTTCTTC; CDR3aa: CASSQGLLAAVYNEQFF
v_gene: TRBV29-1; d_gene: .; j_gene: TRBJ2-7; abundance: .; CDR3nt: TGCAGCGTAGAGACAGCCTCCTACGAGCAGTACTTC; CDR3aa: CSVETASYEQYF
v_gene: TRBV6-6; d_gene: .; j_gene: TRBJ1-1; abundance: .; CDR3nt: TGTGCCAGCAGGATCACACGGAACACTGAAGCTTTCTTT; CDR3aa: CASRITRNTEAFF
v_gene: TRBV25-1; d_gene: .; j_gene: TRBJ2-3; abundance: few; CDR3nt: TGTGCCAGCAGTGAGGAGGGGGCTCGAGATACGCAGTATTTT; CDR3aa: CASSEEGARDTQYF
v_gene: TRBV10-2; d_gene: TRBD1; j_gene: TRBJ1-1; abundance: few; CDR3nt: TGCGCCAGCAAAGAGCAGGGGGCAACCGGGGCCGAAGCTTTCTTT; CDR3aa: CASKEQGATGAEAFF
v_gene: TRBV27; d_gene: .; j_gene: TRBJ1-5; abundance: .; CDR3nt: TGTGCCAGCAGTTTAAAACCGGCAGGGCTGAATCAGCCCCAGCATTTT; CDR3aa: CASSLKPAGLNQPQHF
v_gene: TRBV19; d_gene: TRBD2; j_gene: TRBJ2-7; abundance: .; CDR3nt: TGTGCCAGTAGTATATTTCTAGCGGGGACCTACGAGCAGTACTTC; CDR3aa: CASSIFLAGTYEQYF
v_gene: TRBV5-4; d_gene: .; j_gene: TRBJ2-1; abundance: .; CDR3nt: TGTGCCAGCAGCCGTTCACAGAGCTCCTACAATGAGCAGTTCTTC; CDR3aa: CASSRSQSSYNEQFF
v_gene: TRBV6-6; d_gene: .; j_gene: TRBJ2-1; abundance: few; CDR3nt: TGTGCCAGCAGTTCAACGACAGGTGGGAATGAGCAGTTCTTC; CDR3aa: CASSSTTGGNEQFF
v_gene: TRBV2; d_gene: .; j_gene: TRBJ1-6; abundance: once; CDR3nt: TGTGCCAGTCGGTGGACAGCGCTGAGCTCCTATAATTCACCCCTCCACTTT; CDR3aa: CASRWTALSSYNSPLHF
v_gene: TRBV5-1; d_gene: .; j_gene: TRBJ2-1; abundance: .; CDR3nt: TGCGCCAGCACATCGGGGGTTTCCTACAATGAGCAGTTCTTC; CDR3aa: CASTSGVSYNEQFF
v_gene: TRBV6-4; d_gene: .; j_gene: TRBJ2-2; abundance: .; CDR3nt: TGTGCCAGCAGTGACTCCCCAGCGGAACACTTTACCGGGGAGCTGTTTTTT; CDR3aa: CASSDSPAEHFTGELFF
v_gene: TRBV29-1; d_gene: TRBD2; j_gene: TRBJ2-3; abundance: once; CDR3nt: TGCAGCGGGTGGGGATTTTCTAGCGGGAGTTTATCAGATACGCAGTATTTT; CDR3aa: CSGWGFSSGSLSDTQYF
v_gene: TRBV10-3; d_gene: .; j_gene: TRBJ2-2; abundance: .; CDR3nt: TGTGCCATCAGTGCTGACTCCCCGGGTACGGCCGGGGAGCTGTTTTTT; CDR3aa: CAISADSPGTAGELFF
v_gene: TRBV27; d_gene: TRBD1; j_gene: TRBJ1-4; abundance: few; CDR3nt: TGTGCCAGCGGGGATCAAGGGGGCCCGGCAACTAATGAAAAACTGTTTTTT; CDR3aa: CASGDQGGPATNEKLFF
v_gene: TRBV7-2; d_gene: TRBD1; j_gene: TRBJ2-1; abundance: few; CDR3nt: TGTGCCAGCAGCCCGACAGGGGTCCCTCTCAAGCTCTTC; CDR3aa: CASSPTGVPLKLF
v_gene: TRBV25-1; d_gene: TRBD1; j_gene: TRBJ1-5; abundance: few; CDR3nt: TGTGCCAGCAGTGAATCCGGGACAGTCAAGTGGCATTTT; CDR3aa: CASSESGTVKWHF
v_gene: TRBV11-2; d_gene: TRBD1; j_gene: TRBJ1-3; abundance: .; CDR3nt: TGTGCCAGCAGCTTCGGACAGGACTACGGCACCATATATTTT; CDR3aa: CASSFGQDYGTIYF
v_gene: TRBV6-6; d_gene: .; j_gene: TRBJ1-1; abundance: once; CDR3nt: TGTGCCAGCAGTTATGAGGGTGAAGCTTTCTTT; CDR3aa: CASSYEGEAFF
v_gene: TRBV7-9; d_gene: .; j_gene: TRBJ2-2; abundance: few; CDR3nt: TGTGCCAGCAGCTCCAGTGCAGGGTCCGGGGAGCTGTTTTTT; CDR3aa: CASSSSAGSGELFF